This T cell receptor beta chain stems from a study of OX40 agonist ivuxolimab in advanced cancers. Study background: Antecedent anti-PD-1, anti-PD-L1 or anti-CTLA-4 therapy was permissible, with 35% to 40% having received some. Findings and caveats of the study: The study found among the lowest clonal expansion in partial responders at 0.1-3.0 mg/kg.

The protocol was immunoSEQ multiplex PCR, while the TCRdb copy is restricted to in-frame clones and leaves out a portion. The profile shows about 44,000 clones, 75% to 90% of them singletons. This clone came up once. The antigen is unknown. Deletions cut 5 bases from V and 4 bases from J, with 12 bases between. Germline V gene data show CDR1 as SGHNT and CDR2 as YYREEE (reference sequence). The CDR3 runs 13 residues. The sequenced sample was CD4+ or CD8+ T cells sorted from blood, obtained in a trial of the OX40 agonist ivuxolimab. The clonotype was recovered from an adult with an advanced solid tumor such as melanoma, head and neck, liver or kidney cancer. V is TRBV5-4 and J is TRBJ2-5, with a weak D call TRBD2 (6 bases). The CDR3 loop is CASSYRGGETQYF. CDR3 sequence (DNA): TGTGCCAGCAGTTACCGGGGAGGAGAGACCCAGTACTTC.